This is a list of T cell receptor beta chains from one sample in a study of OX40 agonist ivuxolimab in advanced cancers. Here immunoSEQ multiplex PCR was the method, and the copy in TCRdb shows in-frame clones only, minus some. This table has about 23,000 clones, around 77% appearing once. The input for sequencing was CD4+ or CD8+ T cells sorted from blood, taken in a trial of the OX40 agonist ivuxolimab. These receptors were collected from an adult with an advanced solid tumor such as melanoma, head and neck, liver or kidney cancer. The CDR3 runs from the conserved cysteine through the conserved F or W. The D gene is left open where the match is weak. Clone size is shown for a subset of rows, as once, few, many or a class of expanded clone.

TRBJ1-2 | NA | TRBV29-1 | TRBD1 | TGCAGCGCACCTACAGGGGGCATAGGGTATGGCTACACCTTC | CSAPTGGIGYGYTF
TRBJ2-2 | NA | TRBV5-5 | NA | TGTGCCAGCAGCTTGGCTGGGTCCACCGGGGAGCTGTTTTTT | CASSLAGSTGELFF
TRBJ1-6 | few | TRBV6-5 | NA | TGTGCCAGCAGTTACAAAGAAGGGGTTGTCTCACCCCTCCACTTT | CASSYKEGVVSPLHF
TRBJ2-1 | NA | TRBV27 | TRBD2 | TGTGCCAGCAGTTTGAACGAAGGACTAGCGGGGCTCAATGAGCAGTTCTTC | CASSLNEGLAGLNEQFF
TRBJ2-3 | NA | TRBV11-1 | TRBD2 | TGTGCCAGCAGCTTAAGGCCGGGAGGGGGGCTGTTCGCAGATACGCAGTATTTT | CASSLRPGGGLFADTQYF
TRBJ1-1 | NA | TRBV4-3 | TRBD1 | TGCGCCAGCAGCCCAGGACAGGCTGAAGCTTTCTTT | CASSPGQAEAFF
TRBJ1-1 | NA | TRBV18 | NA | TGTGCCAGCTCAGGGGGGTTCAACACTGAAGCTTTCTTT | CASSGGFNTEAFF
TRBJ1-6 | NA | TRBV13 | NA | TGTGCCAGCAGCTTAGGCCGGCTGGCTGGGAACTATAATTCACCCCTCCACTTT | CASSLGRLAGNYNSPLHF
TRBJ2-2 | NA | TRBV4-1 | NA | TGCGCCAGCAGCGATCAAAACACCGGGGAGCTGTTTTTT | CASSDQNTGELFF
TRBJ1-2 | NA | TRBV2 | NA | TGTGCCAGCAGGGACAGTGGGGCCTATGGCTACACCTTC | CASRDSGAYGYTF
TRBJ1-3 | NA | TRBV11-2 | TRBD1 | TGTGCCAGCAGCTGGGACAGGGGGGCGGACACCATATATTTT | CASSWDRGADTIYF
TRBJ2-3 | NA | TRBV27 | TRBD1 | TGTGCCAGCAGTTTAAGAGGGACAGGGGGCGAAGTAACAGATACGCAGTATTTT | CASSLRGTGGEVTDTQYF
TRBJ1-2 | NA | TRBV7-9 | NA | TGTGCCAGCGGCGGGGGTCGTTACTATGGCTACACCTTC | CASGGGRYYGYTF
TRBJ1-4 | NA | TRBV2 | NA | TGTGCCAGCAGTGCCCCGGGAATGAATGAAAAACTGTTTTTT | CASSAPGMNEKLFF
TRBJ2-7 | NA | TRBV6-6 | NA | TGTGCCAGCAGTACAGCGTACGAGCAGTACTTC | CASSTAYEQYF
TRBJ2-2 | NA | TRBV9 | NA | TGTGCCAGCAGCGTAGGTGAGATTCTGAACACCGGGGAGCTGTTTTTT | CASSVGEILNTGELFF
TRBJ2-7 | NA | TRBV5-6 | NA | TGTGCCAGCAGCCAACAGGGCTACGAGCAGTACTTC | CASSQQGYEQYF
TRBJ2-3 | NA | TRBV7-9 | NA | TGTGCCAGCAGCTTAGGGGTCTGGCAGGGTGGAACAGATACGCAGTATTTT | CASSLGVWQGGTDTQYF
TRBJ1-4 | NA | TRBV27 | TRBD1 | TGTGCCAGCAGTTTATCGAAGGGGGCGACTAATGAAAAACTGTTTTTT | CASSLSKGATNEKLFF
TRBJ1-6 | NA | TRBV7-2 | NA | TGTGCCAGCAGCCAGCAGGGGCCGAATTCACCCCTCCACTTT | CASSQQGPNSPLHF
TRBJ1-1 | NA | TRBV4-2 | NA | TGTGCCAGCAGCCGAGCTGGCGGGGGGGAGGACACTGAAGCTTTCTTT | CASSRAGGGEDTEAFF
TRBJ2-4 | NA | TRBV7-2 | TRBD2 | TGTGCCAGCAGCAGGTCGACTAGCGGGCAAAACATTCAGTACTTC | CASSRSTSGQNIQYF
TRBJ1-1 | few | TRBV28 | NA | TGTGCCAGCAAGTTTGGCAGGCGGTTGAACACTGAAGCTTTCTTT | CASKFGRRLNTEAFF
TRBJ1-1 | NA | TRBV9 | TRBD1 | TGTGCCAGCAGCCCCAGGGGGGAGAGGAACACTGAAGCTTTCTTT | CASSPRGERNTEAFF
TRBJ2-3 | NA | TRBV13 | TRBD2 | TGTGCCAGCAGCTTAGAACTAGCGGGGGGGCAAGATACGCAGTATTTT | CASSLELAGGQDTQYF
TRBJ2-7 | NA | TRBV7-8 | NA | TGTGCCAGCAGCTTATCCTCCATCTACGAGCAGTACTTC | CASSLSSIYEQYF
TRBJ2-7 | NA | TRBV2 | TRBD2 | TGTGCCAGCAGAAGACGGAAACTAGCGGCCTACGAGCAGTACTTC | CASRRRKLAAYEQYF
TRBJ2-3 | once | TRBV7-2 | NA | TGTGCCAGCAGCTTACTGGGGGGACCCACAAATACGCAGTATTTT | CASSLLGGPTNTQYF
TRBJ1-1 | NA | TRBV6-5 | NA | TGTGCCAGCAGTTACTACGGGACCGGCACTGAAGCTTTCTTT | CASSYYGTGTEAFF
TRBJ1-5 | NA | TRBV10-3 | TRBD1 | TGTGGCCCATCTTCTTACCGGGACAGGGCGAATATCGGCAATCAGCCCCAGCATTTT | CGPSSYRDRANIGNQPQHF
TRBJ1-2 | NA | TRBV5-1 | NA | TGCGCCAGCAGCACGTCGGGACACAGCTATGGCTACACCTTC | CASSTSGHSYGYTF
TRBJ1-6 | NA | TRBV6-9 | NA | TGTGCCAGCAGTTACAAAGAAGGGGTTGTCTCACCCCTCCACTTT | CASSYKEGVVSPLHF
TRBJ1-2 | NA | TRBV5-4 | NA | TGTGCCAGCAGCTTTGCTGGGGATGATGGCTACACCTTC | CASSFAGDDGYTF
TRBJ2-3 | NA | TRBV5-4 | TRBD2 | TGTGCCACCACAGACGGGCTAGCGGGGGGAACTAGCACAGATACGCAGTATTTT | CATTDGLAGGTSTDTQYF
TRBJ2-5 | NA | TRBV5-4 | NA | TGTGCCAGCAGCTGGGGACTGGCGGAGACCCAGTACTTC | CASSWGLAETQYF
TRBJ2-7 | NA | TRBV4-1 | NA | TGCGCCAGCAGCCAGGAAGGGGCAGGAGACTACGAGCAGTACTTC | CASSQEGAGDYEQYF
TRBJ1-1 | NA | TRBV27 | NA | TGTGCCAGCACCCCGGGGGGCTACTACCTGAACACTGAAGCTTTCTTT | CASTPGGYYLNTEAFF
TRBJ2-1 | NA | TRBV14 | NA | TGTGCCAGCAGCCAAGTGACAAGGATTAATGAGCAGTTCTTC | CASSQVTRINEQFF
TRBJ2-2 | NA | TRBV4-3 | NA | TGCGCCAGCAGCCAATTCGGGCCGGGGCGGGCCCGGGAGCTGTTTTTT | CASSQFGPGRARELFF
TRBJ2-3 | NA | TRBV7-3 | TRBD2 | TGTGCCAGCAGCCCTAGCGGGGGGGCTGCAGATACGCAGTATTTT | CASSPSGGAADTQYF
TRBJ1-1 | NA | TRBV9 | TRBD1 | TGTGCCAGCAGCGTCAGGGGGCTGGACACTGAAGCTTTCTTT | CASSVRGLDTEAFF
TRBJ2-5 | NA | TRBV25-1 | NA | TGTGCCAGCCCTAGGACAACTAAAAGGGAGACCCAGTACTTC | CASPRTTKRETQYF
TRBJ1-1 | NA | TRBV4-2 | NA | TGTGCCAGCAGCCAAGTCGAGGGCGCCCCCGGAGCTTTCTTT | CASSQVEGAPGAFF
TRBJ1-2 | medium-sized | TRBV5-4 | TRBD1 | TGTGCCAGCAGCCCTCACCGGACAGGCTTGTACTATGGCTACACCTTC | CASSPHRTGLYYGYTF
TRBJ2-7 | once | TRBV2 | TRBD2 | TGTGCCAGCGAACACCGGGACTATGTGCGCGAGCAGTACTTC | CASEHRDYVREQYF
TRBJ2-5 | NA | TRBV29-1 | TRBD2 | TGCAGCGCCCAGGGACTAGCGGGGGGACAAGGGGGTGAGACCCAGTACTTC | CSAQGLAGGQGGETQYF
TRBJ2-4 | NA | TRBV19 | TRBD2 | TGTGCCAGTAGTTGGGTGCCTAGCGGGGGCCACGGGCAGTACTTC | CASSWVPSGGHGQYF
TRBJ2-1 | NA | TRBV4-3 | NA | TGCGCCAGCAGCCCAGGAGGGGGCTCCTACAATGAGCAGTTCTTC | CASSPGGGSYNEQFF
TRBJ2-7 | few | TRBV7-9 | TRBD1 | TGTGCCAGCAGCGCCCGGGACAGGGGGTACGAGCAGTACTTC | CASSARDRGYEQYF
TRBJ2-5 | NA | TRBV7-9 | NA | TGTGCCAGCAGCTTTGAGGGTTACCAAGAGACCCAGTACTTC | CASSFEGYQETQYF
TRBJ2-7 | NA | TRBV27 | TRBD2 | TGTGCCAGCAGTTTAAGTGGTCTAGCGGGCACCTACGAGCAGTACTTC | CASSLSGLAGTYEQYF
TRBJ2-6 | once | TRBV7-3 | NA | TGTGCCAGCAGCCGGCCGCAGGGCGGTTCTGGGGCCAACGTCCTGACTTTC | CASSRPQGGSGANVLTF
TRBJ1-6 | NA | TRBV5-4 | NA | TGTGCCAGCAGCCACGGACTCAGCGAGGCTAATTCACCCCTCCACTTT | CASSHGLSEANSPLHF
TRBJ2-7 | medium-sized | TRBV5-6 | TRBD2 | TGTGCCAGCGGTGGTAGCGGGGACCCGGGATACGAGCAGTACTTC | CASGGSGDPGYEQYF